These T cell receptor beta chains were read from a single sample in a study of blood T cell repertoires in COVID-19. Only in-frame clones appear in the TCRdb table, and some are missing; sequencing was by immunoSEQ multiplex PCR. The table lists roughly 290,000 clones, approximately 84% of them singletons. The sequencing sample was made of peripheral blood. These receptors were taken from a person aged 70 to 85 with COVID-19, enrolled during active disease. Each CDR3 is given with its conserved first and last residue. D genes are given only for firm matches. The listing skips clone size in some rows; elsewhere it reads once, few, many or a size class.

>TRBJ2-7|TRBV10-3|many|TRBD1
TGTGCCATCAGCACCCGGGACAGGGGTTACGAGCAGTACTTC
CAISTRDRGYEQYF
>TRBJ2-6|TRBV19|-|TRBD1
TGTGCCAGTAGTCCGGGACAGGGTGTCCCTGGGGCCAACGTCCTGACTTTC
CASSPGQGVPGANVLTF
>TRBJ1-1|TRBV24-1|once|TRBD1
TGTGCCACCAGTGAGGCCGGGACAGGGGGCGCAATTTTCTTT
CATSEAGTGGAIFF
>TRBJ1-4|TRBV5-1|-|-
TGCGCCAGCAGCTTGTCGGCCACACTTGGGAGTGAAAAACTGTTTTTT
CASSLSATLGSEKLFF
>TRBJ2-7|TRBV7-3|-|-
TGTGCCAGCAGCGCCCGTGAGACAGCAAATCCCTACGAGCAGTACTTC
CASSARETANPYEQYF
>TRBJ2-3|TRBV27|-|TRBD2
TGTGCCAGCAGTTCGCGACAGACTAGCGGGGAAGATACGCAGTATTTT
CASSSRQTSGEDTQYF
>TRBJ1-4|TRBV7-9|-|-
TGTGCCAGCAGCCGGCCACAGGCCCTCGGGGAAAAACTGTTTTTT
CASSRPQALGEKLFF
>TRBJ1-5|TRBV27|-|-
TGTGCCAGCAGTTTCGGGGTCAATCAGCCCCAGCATTTT
CASSFGVNQPQHF
>TRBJ1-5|TRBV7-2|-|TRBD1
TGTGCCAGCAGCTTAATACCGGGACAGGGGTATCAGCCCCAGCATTTT
CASSLIPGQGYQPQHF
>TRBJ2-1|TRBV30|-|-
TGTGCCTGGAGCTTGTGGGGCGCTAGTGAGCAGTTCTTC
CAWSLWGASEQFF
>TRBJ2-2|TRBV5-4|-|TRBD1
TGTGCCAGCAGTCTCACAGGGGCTACCGGGGAGCTGTTTTTT
CASSLTGATGELFF
>TRBJ1-2|TRBV7-3|-|-
TGTGCCAGCAGCGCGGACAGCTATGGCTACACCTTC
CASSADSYGYTF
>TRBJ1-2|TRBV7-2|-|-
TGTGCCAGCAGCTTAGGTGCGTCGGGCTACACCTTC
CASSLGASGYTF
>TRBJ1-4|TRBV19|-|-
TGTGCCAGTAGTATTAACACAGTCGAAAAACTGTTTTTT
CASSINTVEKLFF
>TRBJ2-7|TRBV5-4|many|-
TGTGCCAGCAGCTTGTTGGCCAGGGCGGACTCCTACGAGCAGTACTTC
CASSLLARADSYEQYF
>TRBJ1-1|TRBV27|-|-
TGTGCCAGCTGGGAGGATTGGGGCACTGAAGCTTTCTTT
CASWEDWGTEAFF
>TRBJ2-2|TRBV19|-|TRBD1
TGTGCCAGTACAGCCGGGACAGGGGGGGGAGGCGGGGAGCTGTTTTTT
CASTAGTGGGGGELFF
>TRBJ1-1|TRBV7-9|-|-
TGTGCCAGCAGCTTCACCGGGTACGCTGAAGCTTTCTTT
CASSFTGYAEAFF
>TRBJ2-5|TRBV4-1|once|TRBD1
TGCGCCAGCAGCCACACAGGGGATGTTGGGGAGACCCAGTACTTC
CASSHTGDVGETQYF
>TRBJ1-1|TRBV19|-|-
TGTGCCAGTAGTGGGGGCGAGTTCACTGAAGCTTTCTTT
CASSGGEFTEAFF
>TRBJ2-7|TRBV5-4|-|TRBD1
TGTGCCAGCAGCAAAATCGGACAGGAGGAGCAGTACTTC
CASSKIGQEEQYF
>TRBJ2-5|TRBV7-2|-|TRBD2
TGTGCCAGCAGCTGGCCGGGGAGGGACTTGCTCCAAGAGACCCAGTACTTC
CASSWPGRDLLQETQYF
>TRBJ2-3|TRBV9|-|TRBD2
TGTGCCAGCAGCGTATCAGCGGGACTAGCGACAGATACGCAGTATTTT
CASSVSAGLATDTQYF
>TRBJ1-2|TRBV9|-|TRBD1
TGTGCCAGCAGCGTAGCTCCCGGACAGGGGAACTATGGCTACACCTTC
CASSVAPGQGNYGYTF
>TRBJ2-5|TRBV30|-|-
TGTGCCTGGAGCGCGGACGGGGTGCAAGAGACCCAGTACTTC
CAWSADGVQETQYF
>TRBJ2-1|TRBV7-6|-|TRBD1
TGTGCCAGCAGCTTAGATTCGACAGGGCGGGCCAATGAGCAGTTCTTC
CASSLDSTGRANEQFF
>TRBJ1-5|TRBV28|-|-
TGTGCCAGCACCCTCTCAGACAGGTTGGACCTTAGCAATCAGCCCCAGCATTTT
CASTLSDRLDLSNQPQHF
>TRBJ2-7|TRBV9|-|TRBD2
TGTGCCAGCAGCGCCGGGACTAGCGGCTACGAGCAGTACTTC
CASSAGTSGYEQYF
>TRBJ2-3|TRBV6-2/TRBV6-3|-|TRBD1
TGTGCCAGCAGTTATGAAGGGGGCTACGCGCAGTATTTT
CASSYEGGYAQYF
>TRBJ2-1|TRBV5-4|-|TRBD1
TGTGCCAGCAGCCCGCCGGGACAGGGTCGGGATGAGCAGTTCTTC
CASSPPGQGRDEQFF
>TRBJ2-5|TRBV5-8|-|-
TGTGCCAGCAGCCCCGGGGAAGGGTCGAGGGAGACCCAGTACTTC
CASSPGEGSRETQYF
>TRBJ2-3|TRBV6-5|once|-
TGTGCCAGCAGCTCCAGGGCCAGGCGCACAGATACGCAGTATTTT
CASSSRARRTDTQYF
>TRBJ1-5|TRBV11-1|-|TRBD1
TGTGCCAGCAGCCCGGGACAGGGTCAGCCCCAGCATTTT
CASSPGQGQPQHF
>TRBJ2-7|TRBV5-4|-|TRBD1
TGTGCCAGCAGCCGACAGGGGATCTCCTACGAGCAGTACTTC
CASSRQGISYEQYF
>TRBJ2-7|TRBV30|-|TRBD2
TGTGCCTGGAGTCCGGGACTAGCGGGAGGGAACGAGCAGTACTTC
CAWSPGLAGGNEQYF
>TRBJ2-5|TRBV19|-|TRBD2
TGTGCCAGTAGTATAGTCCTAGCGGGAGGGACCCAGTACTTC
CASSIVLAGGTQYF
>TRBJ2-7|TRBV19|few|-
TGTGCCAGTAGTAAAGGGGACTCCTACGAGCAGTACTTC
CASSKGDSYEQYF
>TRBJ2-5|TRBV7-9|-|TRBD1
TGTGCCAGCAGCCAGAGGTTAGGACAGGAAGAGACCCAGTACTTC
CASSQRLGQEETQYF
>TRBJ2-7|TRBV23-1|-|-
TGCGCCAGCAGTCACGGGATCGAACTCTACGAGCAGTACTTC
CASSHGIELYEQYF
>TRBJ2-1|TRBV27|-|TRBD2
TGTGCCAGCAGTTGGGTGGGACTAGCGGGCTCCTACAATGAGCAGTTCTTC
CASSWVGLAGSYNEQFF
>TRBJ1-2|TRBV19|-|-
TGTGCCAGTAGACCCGAGGGATCTACATATGGCTACACCTTC
CASRPEGSTYGYTF
>TRBJ2-2|TRBV6-6|-|-
TGTGCCAGCAGTACGGGACAAGACACCGGGGAGCTGTTTTTT
CASSTGQDTGELFF
>TRBJ1-2|TRBV19|-|TRBD1
TGTGCCAGTAGTATAGGTCAGGGGGGTAACTATGGCTACACCTTC
CASSIGQGGNYGYTF
>TRBJ1-2|TRBV7-9|-|TRBD1
TGTGCCAGCAGCATATTACAGGGGCTGAACTATGGCTACACCTTC
CASSILQGLNYGYTF
>TRBJ2-7|TRBV7-3|-|TRBD1
TGTGCCAGCAGCCTTGACAGGGGGCCAGGGTACGAGCAGTACTTC
CASSLDRGPGYEQYF
>TRBJ1-1|TRBV28|-|TRBD1
TGTGCCAGCAGTTTAATCCAGGGGGAGAACACTGAAGCTTTCTTT
CASSLIQGENTEAFF
>TRBJ1-1|TRBV5-5|-|-
TGTGCCAGCAGCCATGGGGGGGTAGGAGGTCTTCGTGGTGCTTTCTTT
CASSHGGVGGLRGAFF
>TRBJ1-2|TRBV10-3|few|TRBD1
TGTGCCACCTCAGGGGGCGCCGAAGGTGGCTACACCTTC
CATSGGAEGGYTF
>TRBJ2-2|TRBV5-1|-|-
TGCGCCAGCACCCCGGGCACGTCCAGGGCGACCGGGGAGCTGTTTTTT
CASTPGTSRATGELFF
>TRBJ2-1|TRBV11-2|-|-
TGTGCCAGCAGCTCCTCCATCAGGGGCAATGAGCAGTTCTTC
CASSSSIRGNEQFF
>TRBJ2-2|TRBV28|-|TRBD2
TGTGCCAGCAGTTTATCCAGCGGGATGAACACCGGGGAGCTGTTTTTT
CASSLSSGMNTGELFF
>TRBJ2-7|TRBV5-8|-|TRBD2
TGTGCCAGCAGCCCCTATGATATAGCGGGAGTTATCTACGAGCAGTACTTC
CASSPYDIAGVIYEQYF
>TRBJ2-7|TRBV6-8|-|-
TGTGCCAGCAGTTACTCGGGCCACGAGCAGTACTTC
CASSYSGHEQYF
>TRBJ1-1|TRBV5-1|-|TRBD1
TGCGCCAGCAGTCCCCAGGGACAGGGAGGCACTGAAGCTTTCTTT
CASSPQGQGGTEAFF
>TRBJ2-2|TRBV6-5|-|-
TGTGCCAGCAGCCCCACAAAGAACACCGGGGAGCTGTTTTTT
CASSPTKNTGELFF
>TRBJ2-2|TRBV6-2/TRBV6-3|-|TRBD2
TGTGCCAGCAGTTACCCCTGGGGGGGGATGAACACCGGGGAGCTGTTTTTT
CASSYPWGGMNTGELFF
>TRBJ2-3|TRBV7-2|-|-
TGTGCCAGCAGCTTCGACCGCGGCCGGACAGATACGCAGTATTTT
CASSFDRGRTDTQYF
>TRBJ2-3|TRBV9|few|TRBD2
TGTGCCAGCAGCGTAGTATCGGGGGGGGCCGCAGATACGCAGTATTTT
CASSVVSGGAADTQYF
>TRBJ2-3|TRBV10-3|-|-
TGTGCCATCAGCTCCCTGGGCAGCGGTAACACAGATACGCAGTATTTT
CAISSLGSGNTDTQYF
>TRBJ1-3|TRBV19|once|TRBD1
TGTGCCAGTAGGACAGGGGCTGGAAACACCATATATTTT
CASRTGAGNTIYF